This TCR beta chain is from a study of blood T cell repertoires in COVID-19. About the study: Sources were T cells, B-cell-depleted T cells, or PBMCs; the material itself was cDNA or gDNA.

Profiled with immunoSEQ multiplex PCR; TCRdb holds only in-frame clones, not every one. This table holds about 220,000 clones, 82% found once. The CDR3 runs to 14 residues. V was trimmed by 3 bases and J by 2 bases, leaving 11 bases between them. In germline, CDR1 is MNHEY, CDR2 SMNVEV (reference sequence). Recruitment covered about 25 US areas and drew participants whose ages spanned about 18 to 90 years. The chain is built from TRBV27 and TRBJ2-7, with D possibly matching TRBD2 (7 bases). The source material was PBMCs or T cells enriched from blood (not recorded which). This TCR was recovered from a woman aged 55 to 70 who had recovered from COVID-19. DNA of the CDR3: TGTGCCAGCAGTTTTGGGGGGGCCCCCTACGAGCAGTACTTC. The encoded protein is CASSFGGAPYEQYF.